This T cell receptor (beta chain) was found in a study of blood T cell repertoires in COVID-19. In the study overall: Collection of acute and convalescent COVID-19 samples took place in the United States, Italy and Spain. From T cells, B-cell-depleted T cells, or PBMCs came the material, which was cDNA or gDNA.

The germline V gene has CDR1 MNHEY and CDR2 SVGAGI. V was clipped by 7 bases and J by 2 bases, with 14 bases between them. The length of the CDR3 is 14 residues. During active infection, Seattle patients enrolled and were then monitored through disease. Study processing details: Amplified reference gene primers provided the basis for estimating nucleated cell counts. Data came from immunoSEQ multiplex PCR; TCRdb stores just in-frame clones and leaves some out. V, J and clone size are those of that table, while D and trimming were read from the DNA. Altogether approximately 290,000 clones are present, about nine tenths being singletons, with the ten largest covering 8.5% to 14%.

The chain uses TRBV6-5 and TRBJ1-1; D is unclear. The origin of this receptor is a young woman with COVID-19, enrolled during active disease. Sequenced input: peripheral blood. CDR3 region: CASTSGGFNTEAFF. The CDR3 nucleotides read TGTGCCAGCACCTCCGGCGGTTTCAACACTGAAGCTTTCTTT.